What follows is one T cell receptor (beta chain) and its context. The target antigen is unknown. Clones were sequenced by immunoSEQ multiplex PCR, and TCRdb holds only the in-frame ones, with some missing. Of 55,000 to 80,000 clones in the sample, around 84% were seen once. This sample is drawn from a study of OX40 agonist ivuxolimab in advanced cancers. Study in general: Patients received ivuxolimab, an agonistic anti-OX40 (CD134) antibody. Three patients got partial responses; one had hepatocellular carcinoma and two had cutaneous melanoma.

The study's findings and limits: Clonal expansion was seen in CD4+ and CD8+ blood T cells by week 6 at 0.1 to 3.0 mg/kg. Antigen targets of the expanded peripheral T cells went undetermined.

This CDR3 region has 15 residues. Germline V gene data show CDR1 as SGHDT and CDR2 as YYEEEE. Trimming cost V 4 bases and J 6 bases; bases outside gene matches: 11. This specimen was CD4+ or CD8+ T cells sorted from blood, taken in a trial of the OX40 agonist ivuxolimab. The receptor comes from an adult with an advanced solid tumor such as melanoma, head and neck, liver or kidney cancer. The chain links TRBV5-6 to TRBJ2-7; 9 nucleotides line up with TRBD1. DNA of the CDR3: TGTGCCAGCAGCCATCAACCGGGACAGGGTTTCGAGCAGTACTTC. The encoded protein is CASSHQPGQGFEQYF.